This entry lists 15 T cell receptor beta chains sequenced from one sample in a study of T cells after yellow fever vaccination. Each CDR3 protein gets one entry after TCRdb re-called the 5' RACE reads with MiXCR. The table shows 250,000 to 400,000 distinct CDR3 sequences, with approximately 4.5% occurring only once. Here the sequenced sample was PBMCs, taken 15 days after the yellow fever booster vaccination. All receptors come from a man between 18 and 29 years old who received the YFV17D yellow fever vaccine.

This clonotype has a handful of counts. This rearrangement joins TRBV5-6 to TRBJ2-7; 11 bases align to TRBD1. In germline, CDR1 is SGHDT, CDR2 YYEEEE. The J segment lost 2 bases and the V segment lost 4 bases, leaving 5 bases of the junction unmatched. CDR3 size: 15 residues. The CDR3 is CASSPDRGRPYEQYF. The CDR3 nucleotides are TGTGCCAGCAGCCCGGACAGGGGGCGCCCCTACGAGCAGTACTTC. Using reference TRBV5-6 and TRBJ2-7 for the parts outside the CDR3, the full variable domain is DAGVTQSPTHLIKTRGQQVTLRCSPKSGHDTVSWYQQALGQGPQFIFQYYEEEERQRGNFPDRFSGHQFPNYSSELNVNALLLGDSALYLCASSPDRGRPYEQYFGPGTRLTVT.

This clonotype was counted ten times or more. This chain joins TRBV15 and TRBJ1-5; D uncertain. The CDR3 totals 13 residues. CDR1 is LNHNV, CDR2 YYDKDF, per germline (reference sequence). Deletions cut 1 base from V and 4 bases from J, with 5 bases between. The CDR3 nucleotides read TGTGCCACCAGCAGAGGGGCGAATCAGCCCCAGCATTTT. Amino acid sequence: CATSRGANQPQHF.

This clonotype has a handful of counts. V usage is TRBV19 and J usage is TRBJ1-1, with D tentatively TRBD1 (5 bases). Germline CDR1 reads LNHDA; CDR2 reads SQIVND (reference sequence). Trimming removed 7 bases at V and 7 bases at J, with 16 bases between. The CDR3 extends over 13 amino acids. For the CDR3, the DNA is TGTGCCAGTAATTCCAGGGAAGGAAATGAAGCTTTCTTT. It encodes CASNSREGNEAFF.

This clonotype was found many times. The CDR3 region has the DNA TGTGCCAGCAGCTCTACGACAGGGTCCAATCAGCCCCAGCATTTT. Translation gives CASSSTTGSNQPQHF. The V call is TRBV4-2, the J call TRBJ1-5; 7 bases line up with TRBD1. CDR1 and CDR2 (germline): LGHNA, YNFKEQ. The V segment lost 5 bases and the J segment 3 bases; nucleotides outside the gene matches: 7. The CDR3 runs to 15 residues.

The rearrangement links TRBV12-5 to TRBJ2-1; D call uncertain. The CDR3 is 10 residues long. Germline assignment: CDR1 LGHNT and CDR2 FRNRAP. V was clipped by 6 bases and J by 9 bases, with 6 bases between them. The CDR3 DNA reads TGTGCTAGTGGGTCCCCTGAGCAGTTCTTC. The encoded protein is CASGSPEQFF.

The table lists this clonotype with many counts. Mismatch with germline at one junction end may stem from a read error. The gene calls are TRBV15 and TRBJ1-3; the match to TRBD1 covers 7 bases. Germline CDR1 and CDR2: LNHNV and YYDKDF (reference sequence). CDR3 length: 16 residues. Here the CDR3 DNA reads TGTGCCACCAGCCCCCGGGGAGGGGGCGCTGGAAACACCACATATTTT. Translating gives CATSPRGGGAGNTTYF.

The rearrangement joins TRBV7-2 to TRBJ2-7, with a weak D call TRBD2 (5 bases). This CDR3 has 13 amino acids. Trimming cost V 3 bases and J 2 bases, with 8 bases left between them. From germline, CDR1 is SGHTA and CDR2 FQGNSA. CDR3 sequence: CASSFLAAYEQYF. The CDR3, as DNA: TGTGCCAGCAGCTTTCTAGCTGCCTACGAGCAGTACTTC. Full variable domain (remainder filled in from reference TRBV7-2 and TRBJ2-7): GAGVSQSPSNKVTEKGKDVELRCDPISGHTALYWYRQSLGQGLEFLIYFQGNSAPDKSGLPSDRFSAERTGGSVSTLTIQRTQQEDSAVYLCASSFLAAYEQYFGPGTRLTVT.

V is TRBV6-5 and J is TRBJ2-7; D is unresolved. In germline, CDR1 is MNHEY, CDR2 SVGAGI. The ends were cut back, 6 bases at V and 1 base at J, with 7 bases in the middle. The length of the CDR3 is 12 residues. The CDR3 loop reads CASSPNSYEQYF. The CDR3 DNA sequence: TGTGCCAGCAGCCCGAATTCCTACGAGCAGTACTTC.

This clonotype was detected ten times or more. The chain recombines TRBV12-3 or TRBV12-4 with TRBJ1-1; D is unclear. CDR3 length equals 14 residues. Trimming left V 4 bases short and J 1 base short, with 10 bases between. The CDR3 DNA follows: TGTGCCAGCAGTTGGCTAACAGAGAACACTGAAGCTTTCTTT. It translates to CASSWLTENTEAFF.

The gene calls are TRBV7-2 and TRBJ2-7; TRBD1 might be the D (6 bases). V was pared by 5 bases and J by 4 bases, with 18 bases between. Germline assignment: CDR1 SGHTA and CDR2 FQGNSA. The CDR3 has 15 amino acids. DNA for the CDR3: TGTGCCAGCAGCCTTTCAGGGGTTGTGGGGTACGAGCAGTACTTC. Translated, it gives CASSLSGVVGYEQYF.

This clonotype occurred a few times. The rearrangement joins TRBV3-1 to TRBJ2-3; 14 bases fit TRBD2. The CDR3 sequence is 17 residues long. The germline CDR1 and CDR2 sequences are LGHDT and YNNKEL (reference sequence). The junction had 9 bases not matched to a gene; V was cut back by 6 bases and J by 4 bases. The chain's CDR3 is CASSLRLAGGFADTQYF. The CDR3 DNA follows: TGTGCCAGCAGTCTTCGACTAGCGGGGGGGTTCGCAGATACGCAGTATTTT.

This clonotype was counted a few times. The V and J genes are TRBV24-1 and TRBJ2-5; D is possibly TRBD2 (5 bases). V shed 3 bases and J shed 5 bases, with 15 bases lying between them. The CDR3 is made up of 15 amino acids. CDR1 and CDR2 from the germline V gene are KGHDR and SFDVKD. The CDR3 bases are TGTGCCACCAGTGATCCTAAGGCGGGTGGGGAGACCCAGTACTTC. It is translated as CATSDPKAGGETQYF.

CDR3 in amino acids: CASSLAPGNNEQFF. The CDR3 DNA follows: TGCGCCAGCAGCCTCGCCCCAGGAAACAATGAGCAGTTCTTC. The chain recombines TRBV4-3 with TRBJ2-1; D call uncertain. Between the trimmed V and J ends, which lost 4 bases and 5 bases, there was a span of 12 bases. The length of the CDR3 is 14 residues. Looked up from germline, CDR1 is LGHNA and CDR2 is YSLEER.

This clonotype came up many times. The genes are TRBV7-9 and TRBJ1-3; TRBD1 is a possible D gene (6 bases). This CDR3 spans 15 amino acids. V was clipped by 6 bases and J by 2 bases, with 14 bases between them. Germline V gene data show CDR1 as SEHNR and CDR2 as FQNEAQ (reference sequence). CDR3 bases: TGTGCCAGCAGTGGACAGAATTCAGCTGGAAACACCATATATTTT. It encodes CASSGQNSAGNTIYF.

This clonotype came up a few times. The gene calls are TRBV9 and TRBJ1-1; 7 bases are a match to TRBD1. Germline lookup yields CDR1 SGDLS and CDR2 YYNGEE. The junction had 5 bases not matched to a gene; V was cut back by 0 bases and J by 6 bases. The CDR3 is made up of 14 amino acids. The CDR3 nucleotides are TGTGCCAGCAGCGTAGAGGGGGACAGATCTGAAGCTTTCTTT. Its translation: CASSVEGDRSEAFF.